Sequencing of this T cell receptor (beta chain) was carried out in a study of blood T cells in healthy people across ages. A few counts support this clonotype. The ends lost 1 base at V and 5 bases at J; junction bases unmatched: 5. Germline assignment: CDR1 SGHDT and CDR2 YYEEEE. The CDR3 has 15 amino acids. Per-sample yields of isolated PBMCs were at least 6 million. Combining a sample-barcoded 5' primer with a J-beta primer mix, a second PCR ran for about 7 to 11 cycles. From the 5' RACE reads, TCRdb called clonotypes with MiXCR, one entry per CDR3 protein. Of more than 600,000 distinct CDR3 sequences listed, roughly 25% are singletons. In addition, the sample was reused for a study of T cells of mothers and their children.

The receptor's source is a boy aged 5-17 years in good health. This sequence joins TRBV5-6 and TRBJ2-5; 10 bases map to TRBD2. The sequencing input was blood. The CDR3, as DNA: TGTGCCAGCAGCTTGCCTAGCGGGAGCATGGAGACCCAGTACTTC. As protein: CASSLPSGSMETQYF.